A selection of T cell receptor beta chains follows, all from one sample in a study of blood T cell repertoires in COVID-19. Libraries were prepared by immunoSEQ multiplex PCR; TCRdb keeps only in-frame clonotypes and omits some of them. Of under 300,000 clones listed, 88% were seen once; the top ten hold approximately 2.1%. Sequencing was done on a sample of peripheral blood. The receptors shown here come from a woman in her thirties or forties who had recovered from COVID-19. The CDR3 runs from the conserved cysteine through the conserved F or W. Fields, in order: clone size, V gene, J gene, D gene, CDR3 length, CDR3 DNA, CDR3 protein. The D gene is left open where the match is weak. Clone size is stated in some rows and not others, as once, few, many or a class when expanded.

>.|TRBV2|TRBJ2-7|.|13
TGTGCCAGCAGTGATTCGGGGTTGAGAGAGCAGTACTTC
CASSDSGLREQYF
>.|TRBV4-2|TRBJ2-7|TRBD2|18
TGTGCCAGCAGCCAGCTATTCCCGGGACTAGCGGGATCCTACGAGCAGTACTTC
CASSQLFPGLAGSYEQYF
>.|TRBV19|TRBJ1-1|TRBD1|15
TGTGCCAGTAGTACCGCAGACAGGGTAAACACTGAAGCTTTCTTT
CASSTADRVNTEAFF
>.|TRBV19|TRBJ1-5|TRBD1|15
TGTGCCAGTAGTATAAGGGGGCAGTCCAATCAGCCCCAGCATTTT
CASSIRGQSNQPQHF
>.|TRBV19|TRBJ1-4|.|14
TGTGCCAGTAGACCAAACGAGAATAATGAAAAACTGTTTTTT
CASRPNENNEKLFF
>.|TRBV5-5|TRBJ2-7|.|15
TGTGCCAGCAGCTCTCTGAAGGACGGGAACTACGAGCAGTACTTC
CASSSLKDGNYEQYF
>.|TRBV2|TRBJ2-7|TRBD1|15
TGTGCCAGCAGACAGAGGGACAGGGGGCTGAACGAGCAGTACTTC
CASRQRDRGLNEQYF
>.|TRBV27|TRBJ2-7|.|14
TGTGCCAGCAGTAATAGAATGGGAGGCTACGAGCAGTACTTC
CASSNRMGGYEQYF
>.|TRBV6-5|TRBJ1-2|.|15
TGTGCCAGCATCAAAACGGCAAGGCAGGGGTATGGCTACACCTTC
CASIKTARQGYGYTF
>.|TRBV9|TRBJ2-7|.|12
TGTGCCAGCAGCGGCCCAGGGTACGAGCAGTACTTC
CASSGPGYEQYF
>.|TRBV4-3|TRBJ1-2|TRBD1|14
TGCGCCAGCAGCCAAGAAGACAGGGGCGATGGCTACACCTTC
CASSQEDRGDGYTF
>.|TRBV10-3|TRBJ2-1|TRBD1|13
TGTGCCACCAGGGACAGTCAGTACAATGAGCAGTTCTTC
CATRDSQYNEQFF
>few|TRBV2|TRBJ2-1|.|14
TGTGCCAGCTCAGTAGCCGGGGATTACAATGAGCAGTTCTTC
CASSVAGDYNEQFF
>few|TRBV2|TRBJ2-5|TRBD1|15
TGTGCCAGCAGTGAAGGGGACAGGGGGGTTGAGACCCAGTACTTC
CASSEGDRGVETQYF
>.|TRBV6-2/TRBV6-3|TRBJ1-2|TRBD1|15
TGTGCCAGCAGCCCCAGACAGGGGGTAGTCTATGGCTACACCTTC
CASSPRQGVVYGYTF
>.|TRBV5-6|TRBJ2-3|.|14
TGTGCCAGCAGACCCGGACTAGGGGGAGATACGCAGTATTTT
CASRPGLGGDTQYF
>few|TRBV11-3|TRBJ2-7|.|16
TGTGCCAGCAGCTCCCGGTGGGGGGTAGCCGAATACGAGCAGTACTTC
CASSSRWGVAEYEQYF
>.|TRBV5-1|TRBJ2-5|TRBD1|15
TGCGCCAGCAGCTTCCTCGGACAGGGAAGGGAGACCCAGTACTTC
CASSFLGQGRETQYF
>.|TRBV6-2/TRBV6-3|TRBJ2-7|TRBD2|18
TGTGCCAGCAGTTACCCCGCGGGAGCTACCGTATACTCCTACGAGCAGTACTTC
CASSYPAGATVYSYEQYF
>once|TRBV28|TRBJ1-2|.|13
TGTGCCAGCAAACAGGGAAGTTTTGGTGGCTACACCTTC
CASKQGSFGGYTF
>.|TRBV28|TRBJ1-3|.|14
TGTGCCAGCAGTCCAGGGTCCTCTGGAAACACCATATATTTT
CASSPGSSGNTIYF
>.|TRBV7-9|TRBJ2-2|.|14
TGTGCCAGCAGCTTAGAATTCCTAACCGGGGAGCTGTTTTTT
CASSLEFLTGELFF
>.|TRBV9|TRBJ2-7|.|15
TGTGCCAGCAGCGCCCGGGACCGACTAGGCTACGAGCAGTACTTC
CASSARDRLGYEQYF
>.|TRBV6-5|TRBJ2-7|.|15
TGTGCCAGCGGAGCCCTAGGTATGGTGCCCTACGAGCAGTACTTC
CASGALGMVPYEQYF